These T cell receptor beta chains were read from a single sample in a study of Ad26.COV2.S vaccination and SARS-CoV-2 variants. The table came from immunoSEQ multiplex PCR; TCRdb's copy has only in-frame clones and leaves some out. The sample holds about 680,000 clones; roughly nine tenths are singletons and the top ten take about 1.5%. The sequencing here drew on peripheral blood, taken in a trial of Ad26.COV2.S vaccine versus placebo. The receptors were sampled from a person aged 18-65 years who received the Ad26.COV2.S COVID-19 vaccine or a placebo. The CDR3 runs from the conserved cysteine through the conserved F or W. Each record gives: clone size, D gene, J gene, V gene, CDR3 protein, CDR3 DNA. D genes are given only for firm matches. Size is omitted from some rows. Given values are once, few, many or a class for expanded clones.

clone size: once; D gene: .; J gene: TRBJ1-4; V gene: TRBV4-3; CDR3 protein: CASSQAVRGSEKLFF; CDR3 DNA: TGCGCCAGCAGCCAAGCTGTCAGGGGCTCGGAAAAACTGTTTTTT
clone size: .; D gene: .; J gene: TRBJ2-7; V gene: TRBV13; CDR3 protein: CASSWTGSSYEQYF; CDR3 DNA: TGTGCCAGCAGCTGGACTGGAAGCTCCTACGAGCAGTACTTC
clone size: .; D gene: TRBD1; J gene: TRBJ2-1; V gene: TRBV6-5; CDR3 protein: CASSYSKGGEQFF; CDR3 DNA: TGTGCCAGCAGTTACTCGAAAGGGGGCGAGCAGTTCTTC
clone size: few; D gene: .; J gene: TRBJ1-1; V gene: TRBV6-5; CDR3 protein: CASTPGRATEAFF; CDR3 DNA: TGTGCCAGCACCCCGGGGAGGGCCACTGAAGCTTTCTTT
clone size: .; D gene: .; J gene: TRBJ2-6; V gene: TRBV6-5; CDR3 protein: CASSRRDSGANVLTF; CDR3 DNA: TGTGCCAGCAGTCGCAGGGACTCTGGGGCCAACGTCCTGACTTTC
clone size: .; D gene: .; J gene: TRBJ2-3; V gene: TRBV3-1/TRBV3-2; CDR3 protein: CASSPGSTPPDTQYF; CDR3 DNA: TGTGCCAGCAGCCCCGGGTCCACCCCCCCCGATACGCAGTATTTT
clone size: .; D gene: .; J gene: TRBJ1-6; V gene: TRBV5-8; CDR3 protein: CASSLQMTLNNSPLHF; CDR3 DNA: TGTGCCAGCAGCTTGCAAATGACCCTCAATAATTCACCCCTCCACTTT
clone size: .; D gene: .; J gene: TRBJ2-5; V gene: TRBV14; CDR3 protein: CASSRPGGLGTQYF; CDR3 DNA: TGTGCCAGCAGCCGCCCCGGGGGCCTGGGGACCCAGTACTTC
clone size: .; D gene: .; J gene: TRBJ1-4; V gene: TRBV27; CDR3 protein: CASSSGAERVGKLFF; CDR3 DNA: TGTGCCAGCAGTTCGGGGGCGGAACGTGTAGGAAAACTGTTTTTT
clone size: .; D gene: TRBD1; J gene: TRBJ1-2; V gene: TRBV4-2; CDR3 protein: CASSPQVDRGDGYTF; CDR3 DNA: TGTGCCAGCAGCCCACAAGTGGACAGGGGCGACGGCTACACCTTC
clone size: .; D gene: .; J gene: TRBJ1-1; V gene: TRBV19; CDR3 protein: CASSIVGARTEAFF; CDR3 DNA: TGTGCCAGTAGTATCGTGGGGGCTAGGACTGAAGCTTTCTTT
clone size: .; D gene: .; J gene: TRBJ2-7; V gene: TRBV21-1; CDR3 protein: CASSRKDGRTSYEQYF; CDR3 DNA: TGTGCCAGCAGTCGAAAGGACGGACGAACATCCTACGAGCAGTACTTC
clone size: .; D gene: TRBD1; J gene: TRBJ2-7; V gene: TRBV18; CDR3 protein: CASSPGQGWNEQYF; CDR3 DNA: TGTGCCAGCTCACCGGGACAGGGGTGGAACGAGCAGTACTTC
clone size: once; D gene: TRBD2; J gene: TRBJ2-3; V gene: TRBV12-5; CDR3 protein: CASKGLASTDTQYF; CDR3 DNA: TGTGCTAGTAAGGGACTAGCGAGCACAGATACGCAGTATTTT
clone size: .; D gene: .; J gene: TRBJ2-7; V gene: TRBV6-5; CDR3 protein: CASSQTGTYEQYF; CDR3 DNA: TGTGCCAGCAGTCAAACAGGGACCTACGAGCAGTACTTC
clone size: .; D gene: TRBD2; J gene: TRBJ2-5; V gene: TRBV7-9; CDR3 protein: CASSLEESGGLQETQYF; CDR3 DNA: TGTGCCAGCAGCTTAGAAGAAAGCGGGGGGCTGCAAGAGACCCAGTACTTC
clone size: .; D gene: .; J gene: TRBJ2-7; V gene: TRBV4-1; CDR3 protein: CASSQDQGGGTYEQYF; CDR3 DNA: TGCGCCAGCAGCCAAGATCAAGGGGGGGGCACCTACGAGCAGTACTTC